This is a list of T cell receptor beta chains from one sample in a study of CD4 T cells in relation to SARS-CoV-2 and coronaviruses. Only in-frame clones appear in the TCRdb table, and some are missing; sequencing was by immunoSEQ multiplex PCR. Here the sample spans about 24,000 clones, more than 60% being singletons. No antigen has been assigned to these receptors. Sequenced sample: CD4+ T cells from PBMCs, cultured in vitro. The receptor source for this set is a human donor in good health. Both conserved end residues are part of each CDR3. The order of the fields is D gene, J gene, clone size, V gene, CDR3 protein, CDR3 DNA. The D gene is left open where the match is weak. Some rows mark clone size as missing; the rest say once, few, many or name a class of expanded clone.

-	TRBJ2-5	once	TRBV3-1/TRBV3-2	CASSQGVGGGQETQYF	TGTGCCAGCAGCCAAGGGGTGGGAGGGGGCCAAGAGACCCAGTACTTC
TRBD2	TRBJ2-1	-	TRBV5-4	CASSLDSGSRFF	TGTGCCAGCAGCTTGGATAGCGGGAGCCGGTTCTTC
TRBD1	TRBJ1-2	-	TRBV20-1	CSASLTGQGRGYTF	TGCAGTGCTAGTCTGACGGGACAGGGTCGGGGCTACACCTTC
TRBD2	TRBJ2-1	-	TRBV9	CASSVLAGAYNEQFF	TGTGCCAGCAGCGTTCTAGCGGGGGCTTACAATGAGCAGTTCTTC
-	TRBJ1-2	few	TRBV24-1	CATSRGLNYGYTF	TGTGCCACCAGTCGGGGCCTTAACTATGGCTACACCTTC
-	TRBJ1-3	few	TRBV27	CASRDSGLFSGNTIYF	TGTGCCAGCAGGGACTCGGGGCTCTTCTCTGGAAACACCATATATTTT
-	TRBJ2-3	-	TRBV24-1	CATSDLGENTDTQYF	TGTGCCACCAGTGATTTGGGGGAAAACACAGATACGCAGTATTTT
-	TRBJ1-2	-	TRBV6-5	CASSDQANYGYTF	TGTGCCAGCAGCGACCAAGCTAACTATGGCTACACCTTC
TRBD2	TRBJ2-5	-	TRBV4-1	CASSQEGYGRAVKTQYF	TGCGCCAGCAGCCAAGAAGGCTACGGGAGGGCCGTGAAGACCCAGTACTTC
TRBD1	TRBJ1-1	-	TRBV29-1	CSVEFGTGSTEAFF	TGCAGCGTTGAATTCGGGACAGGGTCCACTGAAGCTTTCTTT
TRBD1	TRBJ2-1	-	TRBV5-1	CASSQGGTGGNEQFF	TGCGCCAGCAGCCAGGGGGGGACAGGGGGCAATGAGCAGTTCTTC
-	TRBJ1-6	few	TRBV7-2	CASGVGSYSPLHF	TGTGCCAGCGGGGTGGGGTCTTATTCACCCCTCCACTTT
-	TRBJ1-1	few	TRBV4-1	CASSHGTGRNTEAFF	TGCGCCAGCAGCCACGGTACAGGGAGGAACACTGAAGCTTTCTTT
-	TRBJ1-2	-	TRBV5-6	CASSLKSGYTF	TGTGCCAGCAGCTTAAAATCAGGCTACACCTTC
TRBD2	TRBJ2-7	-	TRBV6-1	CASSAGTSGSGNEQYF	TGTGCCAGCAGTGCAGGGACTAGCGGGAGCGGGAACGAGCAGTACTTC
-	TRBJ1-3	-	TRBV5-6	CASSLVGPMTGNTIYF	TGTGCCAGCAGCTTGGTGGGGCCAATGACTGGAAACACCATATATTTT
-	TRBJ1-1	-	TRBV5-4	CASSVQAPRSTEAFF	TGTGCCAGCAGCGTACAGGCGCCTCGGAGTACTGAAGCTTTCTTT
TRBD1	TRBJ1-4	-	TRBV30	CAWNRQGNEKLFF	TGTGCCTGGAACCGACAGGGGAATGAAAAACTGTTTTTT
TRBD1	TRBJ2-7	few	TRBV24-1	CATSDPSLGTVEQYF	TGTGCCACCAGTGACCCTTCTCTCGGGACAGTCGAGCAGTACTTC
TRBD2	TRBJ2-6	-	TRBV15	CATSRRLAGTSGANVLTF	TGTGCCACCAGCAGAAGACTAGCGGGAACCTCTGGGGCCAACGTCCTGACTTTC
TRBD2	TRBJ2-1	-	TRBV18	CASSPVPQIAGTNEQFF	TGTGCCAGCTCACCGGTTCCGCAAATAGCGGGGACCAATGAGCAGTTCTTC
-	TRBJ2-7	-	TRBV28	CASSPPPGTQSSYEQYF	TGTGCCAGCAGTCCACCCCCCGGGACTCAGAGCTCCTACGAGCAGTACTTC
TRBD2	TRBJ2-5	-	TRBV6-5	CASSDGLGETQYF	TGTGCCAGCAGCGATGGACTAGGGGAGACCCAGTACTTC
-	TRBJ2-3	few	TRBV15	CATGGGGSTDTQYF	TGTGCCACCGGCGGTGGCGGAAGCACAGATACGCAGTATTTT
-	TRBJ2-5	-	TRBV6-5	CAGGRDQETQYF	TGTGCCGGGGGGCGGGACCAGGAGACCCAGTACTTC
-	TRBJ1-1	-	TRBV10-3	CAISGASGGANTEAFF	TGTGCCATCAGCGGGGCCTCCGGGGGCGCGAACACTGAAGCTTTCTTT
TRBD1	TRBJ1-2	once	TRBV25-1	CASVGTGGDYGYTF	TGTGCCAGCGTGGGGACAGGGGGTGACTATGGCTACACCTTC
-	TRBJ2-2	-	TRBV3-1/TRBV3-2	CASSQERAGGELFF	TGTGCCAGCAGCCAAGAGAGGGCGGGCGGGGAGCTGTTTTTT
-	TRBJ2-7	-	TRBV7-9	CASSLLGGTDSYEQYF	TGTGCCAGCAGCTTATTAGGGGGGACGGACTCCTACGAGCAGTACTTC
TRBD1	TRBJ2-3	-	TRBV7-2	CASRTGGNTDTQYF	TGTGCCAGCAGGACAGGGGGGAACACAGATACGCAGTATTTT
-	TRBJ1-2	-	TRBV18	CASSPADSGYGYTF	TGTGCCAGCTCACCAGCGGACTCTGGCTATGGCTACACCTTC
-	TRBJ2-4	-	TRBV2	CASSEAEAGLTRGYF	TGTGCCAGCAGTGAAGCCGAGGCAGGACTCACCCGGGGGTACTTC
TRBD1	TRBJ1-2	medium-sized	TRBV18	CASSPDREYGYTF	TGTGCCAGCTCACCGGACAGGGAATATGGCTACACCTTC
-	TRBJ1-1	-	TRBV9	CASSVAPAGNTEAFF	TGTGCCAGCAGCGTAGCCCCCGCAGGGAACACTGAAGCTTTCTTT
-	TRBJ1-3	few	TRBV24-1	CATSDNGNTIYF	TGTGCCACCAGTGATAATGGGAACACCATATATTTT
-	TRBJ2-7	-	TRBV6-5	CASNRDGPYEQYF	TGTGCCAGCAACAGGGACGGGCCCTACGAGCAGTACTTC
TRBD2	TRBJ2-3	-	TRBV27	CASSSGRGLADTQYF	TGTGCCAGCAGTAGCGGGAGGGGGTTAGCAGATACGCAGTATTTT
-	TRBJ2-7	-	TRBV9	CASSAHPDPSYEQYF	TGTGCCAGCAGCGCGCATCCGGACCCCTCCTACGAGCAGTACTTC
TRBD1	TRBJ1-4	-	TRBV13	CASSLRTGGAFNEKLFF	TGTGCCAGCAGCTTAAGAACAGGGGGCGCATTTAATGAAAAACTGTTTTTT
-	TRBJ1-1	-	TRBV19	CASSIRIQGATEAFF	TGTGCCAGTAGTATAAGGATTCAAGGGGCCACTGAAGCTTTCTTT
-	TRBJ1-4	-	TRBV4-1	CASSQGGLRDEKLFF	TGCGCCAGCAGCCAAGGAGGACTAAGAGATGAAAAACTGTTTTTT
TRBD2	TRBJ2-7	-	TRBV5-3	CARSLFSGRLSYEQYF	TGTGCCAGAAGCTTATTTAGCGGGAGATTGTCCTACGAGCAGTACTTC
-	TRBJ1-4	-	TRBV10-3	CATSGEQSNEKLFF	TGTGCCACCTCAGGAGAGCAGTCAAATGAAAAACTGTTTTTT
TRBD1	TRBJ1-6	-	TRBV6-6	CASTQKGANSPLHF	TGTGCCAGCACCCAAAAGGGGGCGAATTCACCCCTCCACTTT
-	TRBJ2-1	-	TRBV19	CASTWSGLGDSNEQFF	TGTGCCAGTACCTGGTCCGGATTGGGGGATTCGAATGAGCAGTTCTTC
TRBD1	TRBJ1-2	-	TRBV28	CASSSERPGQGLYGYTF	TGTGCCAGCAGTTCTGAACGCCCGGGACAGGGACTCTATGGCTACACCTTC
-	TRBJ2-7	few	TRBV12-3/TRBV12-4	CASKMSSYEQYF	TGTGCCAGCAAGATGAGCTCCTACGAGCAGTACTTC